This entry concerns a single T cell receptor beta chain. What it binds is not known. The data derive from a study of cytotoxic CD8 clonotypes in ibrutinib-treated CLL. As for the study in general: Sequenced samples delivered averages of 255,043 productive templates and around 90,000 productive rearrangements.

Data came from immunoSEQ multiplex PCR; TCRdb stores just in-frame clones and leaves some out. The sample consists of roughly 180,000 clones, around 72% of them appearing once. General observations from the study: Collection times varied between progressing and sustained-remission patients.

Germline V gene sequence: CDR1 LGHNA, CDR2 YSLEER. The CDR3 totals 17 residues. Trimming at V came to 3 bases and at J to 5 bases, leaving 9 bases not matched to a gene. Source: PBMCs, taken after 24 months of ibrutinib treatment. This sequence joins TRBV4-3 and TRBJ2-1; 11 nucleotides line up with TRBD2. This TCR was sampled from a human donor with chronic lymphocytic leukemia. Here the CDR3 DNA reads TGCGCCAGCAGCCAGGTATATCTAGCGGGAGGCAACAATGAGCAGTTCTTC. As protein: CASSQVYLAGGNNEQFF.